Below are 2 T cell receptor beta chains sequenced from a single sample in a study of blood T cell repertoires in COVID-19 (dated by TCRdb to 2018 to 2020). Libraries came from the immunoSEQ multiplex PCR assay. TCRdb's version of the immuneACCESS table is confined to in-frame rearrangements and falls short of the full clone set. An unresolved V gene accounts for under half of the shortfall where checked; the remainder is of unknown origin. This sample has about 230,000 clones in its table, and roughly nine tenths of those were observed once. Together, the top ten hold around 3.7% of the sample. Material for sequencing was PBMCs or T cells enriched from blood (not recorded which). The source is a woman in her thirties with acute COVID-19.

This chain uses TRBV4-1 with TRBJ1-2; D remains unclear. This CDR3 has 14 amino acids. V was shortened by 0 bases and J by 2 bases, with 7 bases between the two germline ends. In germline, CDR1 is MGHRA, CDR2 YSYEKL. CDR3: CASSQDPGNYGYTF. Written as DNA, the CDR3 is TGCGCCAGCAGCCAAGATCCGGGGAACTATGGCTACACCTTC.

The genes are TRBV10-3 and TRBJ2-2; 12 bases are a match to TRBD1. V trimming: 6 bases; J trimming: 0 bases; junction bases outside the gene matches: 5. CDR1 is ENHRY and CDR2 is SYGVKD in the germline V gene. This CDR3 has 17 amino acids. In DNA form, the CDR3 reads TGTGCCATCAGCGGGACAGGGGGCTTCGCGAACACCGGGGAGCTGTTTTTT. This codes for CAISGTGGFANTGELFF.